These T cell receptor beta chains were read from a single sample in a study of T cell responses to AZD1222 COVID-19 vaccine. The repertoire was sequenced with immunoSEQ multiplex PCR; TCRdb's copy has only in-frame clones and lacks some. Seen here are about 120,000 clones, 70% to 90% observed once, and the top ten hold 7.7%. Sequenced material: peripheral blood, taken on day 0 of AZD1222 vaccination. The receptors stem from an adult in good health. Both conserved end residues are part of each CDR3. Fields, in order: CDR3 protein, CDR3 DNA, clone size, D gene, V gene, J gene. D genes are given only for firm matches. Expanded clones get a size class; other rows say once, few or many, or leave the size out.

cdr3_aa: CASSTGQGSNYGYTF
cdr3_nt: TGTGCCAGCAGCACCGGACAGGGAAGCAACTATGGCTACACCTTC
clone_size: -
d_call: TRBD1
v_call: TRBV11-2
j_call: TRBJ1-2

cdr3_aa: CASTQGWGAIKNEQFF
cdr3_nt: TGTGCCAGCACCCAGGGGTGGGGGGCGATAAAGAATGAGCAGTTCTTC
clone_size: once
d_call: -
v_call: TRBV11-2
j_call: TRBJ2-1

cdr3_aa: CASRRDRGSGANVLTF
cdr3_nt: TGCGCCAGTCGCCGGGACAGGGGCTCCGGGGCCAACGTCCTGACTTTC
clone_size: -
d_call: TRBD1
v_call: TRBV5-1
j_call: TRBJ2-6

cdr3_aa: CASSVDRVVNEKLFF
cdr3_nt: TGCGCCAGCAGCGTGGACAGGGTCGTTAATGAAAAACTGTTTTTT
clone_size: -
d_call: TRBD1
v_call: TRBV5-1
j_call: TRBJ1-4

cdr3_aa: CASSPSTAANYGYTF
cdr3_nt: TGTGCCAGCAGCCCCTCAACGGCGGCTAACTATGGCTACACCTTC
clone_size: once
d_call: -
v_call: TRBV7-2
j_call: TRBJ1-2

cdr3_aa: CASRGGHEQYF
cdr3_nt: TGTGCCAGCCGAGGGGGCCACGAGCAGTACTTC
clone_size: -
d_call: TRBD1
v_call: TRBV27
j_call: TRBJ2-7

cdr3_aa: CAWSVRSRGYGYTF
cdr3_nt: TGTGCCTGGAGTGTACGGTCGAGGGGATACGGCTACACCTTC
clone_size: -
d_call: -
v_call: TRBV30
j_call: TRBJ1-2

cdr3_aa: CASSAAGGRTGELFF
cdr3_nt: TGTGCCAGCAGTGCTGCAGGGGGGCGGACCGGGGAGCTGTTTTTT
clone_size: -
d_call: -
v_call: TRBV2
j_call: TRBJ2-2

cdr3_aa: CASITDRGGTEAFF
cdr3_nt: TGTGCCAGCATTACTGACAGGGGGGGTACTGAAGCTTTCTTT
clone_size: -
d_call: TRBD1
v_call: TRBV2
j_call: TRBJ1-1

cdr3_aa: CASSTRRGSGGAVDTQYF
cdr3_nt: TGTGCCAGTAGTACCCGTCGGGGGAGCGGGGGGGCGGTAGATACGCAGTATTTT
clone_size: -
d_call: TRBD2
v_call: TRBV19
j_call: TRBJ2-3

cdr3_aa: CASSQPFGADTQYF
cdr3_nt: TGTGCCAGCAGTCAACCCTTTGGGGCAGATACGCAGTATTTT
clone_size: once
d_call: -
v_call: TRBV28
j_call: TRBJ2-3

cdr3_aa: CAKTGGQGRYEQYF
cdr3_nt: TGTGCCAAAACAGGGGGCCAGGGAAGGTACGAGCAGTACTTC
clone_size: once
d_call: TRBD1
v_call: TRBV6-5
j_call: TRBJ2-7

cdr3_aa: CASSQEGAQGNTIYF
cdr3_nt: TGCGCCAGCAGCCAAGAGGGGGCGCAGGGAAACACCATATATTTT
clone_size: few
d_call: -
v_call: TRBV4-3
j_call: TRBJ1-3

cdr3_aa: CASSLGGANVLTF
cdr3_nt: TGTGCCAGCAGCTTGGGCGGGGCCAACGTCCTGACTTTC
clone_size: once
d_call: -
v_call: TRBV7-9
j_call: TRBJ2-6

cdr3_aa: CASSQVGRGATDTQYF
cdr3_nt: TGCGCCAGCAGCCAAGTAGGCAGGGGTGCCACAGATACGCAGTATTTT
clone_size: -
d_call: -
v_call: TRBV4-1
j_call: TRBJ2-3